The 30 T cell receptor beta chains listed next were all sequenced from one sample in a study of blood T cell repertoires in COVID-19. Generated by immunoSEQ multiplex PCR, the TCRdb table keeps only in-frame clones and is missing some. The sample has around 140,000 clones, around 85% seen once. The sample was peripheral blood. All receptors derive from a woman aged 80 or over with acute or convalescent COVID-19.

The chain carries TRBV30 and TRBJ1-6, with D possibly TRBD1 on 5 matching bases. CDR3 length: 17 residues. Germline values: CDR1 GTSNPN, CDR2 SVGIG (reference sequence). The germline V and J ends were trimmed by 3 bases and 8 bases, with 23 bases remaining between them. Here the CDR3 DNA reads TGTGCCTGGAGGAGCGGGACTTGGCAGGGTCGGTATTCACCCCTCCACTTT. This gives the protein CAWRSGTWQGRYSPLHF.

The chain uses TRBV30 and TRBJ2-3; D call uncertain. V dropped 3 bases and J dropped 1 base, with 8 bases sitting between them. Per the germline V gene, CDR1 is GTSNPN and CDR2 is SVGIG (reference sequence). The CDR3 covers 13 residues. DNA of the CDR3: TGTGCCTGGAGAGCCCCGGGCACAGATACGCAGTATTTT. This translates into CAWRAPGTDTQYF.

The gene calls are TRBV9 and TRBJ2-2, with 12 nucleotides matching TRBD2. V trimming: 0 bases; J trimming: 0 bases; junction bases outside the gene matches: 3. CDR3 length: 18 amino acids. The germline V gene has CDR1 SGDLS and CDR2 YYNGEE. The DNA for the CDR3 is TGTGCCAGCAGCGTAGGTAGGACTAGCGGGACGAACACCGGGGAGCTGTTTTTT. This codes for CASSVGRTSGTNTGELFF.

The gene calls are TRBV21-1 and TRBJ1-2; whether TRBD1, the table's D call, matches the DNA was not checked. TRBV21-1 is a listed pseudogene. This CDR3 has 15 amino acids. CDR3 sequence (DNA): TGTGCCAGCAGCAGCCGGGACAGGGGGTTGAAAGGCTACACCTTC. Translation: CASSSRDRGLKGYTF.

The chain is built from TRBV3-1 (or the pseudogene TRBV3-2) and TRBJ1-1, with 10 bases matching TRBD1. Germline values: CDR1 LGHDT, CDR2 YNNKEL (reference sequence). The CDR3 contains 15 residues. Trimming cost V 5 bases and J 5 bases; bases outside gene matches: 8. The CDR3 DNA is TGTGCCAGCAGCTCCGCCGACAGGGGGCTGACTGAAGCTTTCTTT. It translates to CASSSADRGLTEAFF.

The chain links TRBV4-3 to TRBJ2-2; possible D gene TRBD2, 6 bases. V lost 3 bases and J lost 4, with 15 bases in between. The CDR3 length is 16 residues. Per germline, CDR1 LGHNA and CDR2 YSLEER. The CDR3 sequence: CASSHRRGPGTGELFF. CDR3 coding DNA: TGCGCCAGCAGCCATAGGCGGGGCCCAGGCACCGGGGAGCTGTTTTTT.

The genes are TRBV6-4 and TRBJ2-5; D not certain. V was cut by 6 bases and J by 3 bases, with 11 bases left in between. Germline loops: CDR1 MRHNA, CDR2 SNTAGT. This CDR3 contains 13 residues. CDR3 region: CASRLTPKETQYF. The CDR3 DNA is TGTGCCAGCAGACTTACTCCGAAAGAGACCCAGTACTTC.

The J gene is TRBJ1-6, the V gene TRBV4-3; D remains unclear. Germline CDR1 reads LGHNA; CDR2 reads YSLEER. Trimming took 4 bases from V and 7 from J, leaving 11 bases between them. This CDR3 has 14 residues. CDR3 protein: CASSLQTTNSPLHF. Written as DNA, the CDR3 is TGCGCCAGCAGCCTACAGACTACAAATTCACCCCTCCACTTT.

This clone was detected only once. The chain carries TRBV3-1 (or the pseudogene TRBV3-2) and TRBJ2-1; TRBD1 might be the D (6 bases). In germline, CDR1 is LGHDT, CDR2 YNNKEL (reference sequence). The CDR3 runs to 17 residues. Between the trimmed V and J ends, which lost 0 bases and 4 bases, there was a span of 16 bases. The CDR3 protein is CASSQDPYRGQYNEQFF. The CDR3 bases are TGTGCCAGCAGCCAAGATCCTTATCGCGGACAGTACAATGAGCAGTTCTTC.

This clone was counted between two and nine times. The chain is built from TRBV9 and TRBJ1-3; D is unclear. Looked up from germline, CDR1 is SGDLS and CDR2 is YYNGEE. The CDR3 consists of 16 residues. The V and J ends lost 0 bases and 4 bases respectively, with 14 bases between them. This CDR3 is CASSVGLNDIGNTIYF. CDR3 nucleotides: TGTGCCAGCAGCGTAGGTTTGAACGACATCGGAAACACCATATATTTT.

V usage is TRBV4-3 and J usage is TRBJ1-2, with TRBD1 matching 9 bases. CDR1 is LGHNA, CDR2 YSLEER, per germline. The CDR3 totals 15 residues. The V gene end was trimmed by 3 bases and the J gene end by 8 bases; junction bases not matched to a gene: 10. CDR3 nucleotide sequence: TGCGCCAGCAGCCAGGTCGCCGGGACAGGGAAAGGCTACACCTTC. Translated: CASSQVAGTGKGYTF.

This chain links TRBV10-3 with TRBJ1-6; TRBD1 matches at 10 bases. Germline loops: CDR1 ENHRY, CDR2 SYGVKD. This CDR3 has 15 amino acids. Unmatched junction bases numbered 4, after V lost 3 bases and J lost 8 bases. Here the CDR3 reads CAISEGTGEYSPLHF. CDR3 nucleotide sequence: TGTGCCATCAGTGAAGGGACAGGGGAGTATTCACCCCTCCACTTT.

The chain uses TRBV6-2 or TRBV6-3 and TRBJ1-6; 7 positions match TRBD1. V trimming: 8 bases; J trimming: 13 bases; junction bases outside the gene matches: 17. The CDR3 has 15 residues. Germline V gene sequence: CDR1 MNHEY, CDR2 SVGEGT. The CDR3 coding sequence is TGTGCCAGCCGCCCCCACCCGGACAGGTCCTATCCCCTCCACTTT. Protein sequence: CASRPHPDRSYPLHF.

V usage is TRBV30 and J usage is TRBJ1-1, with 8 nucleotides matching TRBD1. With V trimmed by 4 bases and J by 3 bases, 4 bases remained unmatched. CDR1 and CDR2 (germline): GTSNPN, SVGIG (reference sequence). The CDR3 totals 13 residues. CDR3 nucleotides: TGTGCCTGGAATAAACAGGGGGACACTGAAGCTTTCTTT. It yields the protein CAWNKQGDTEAFF.

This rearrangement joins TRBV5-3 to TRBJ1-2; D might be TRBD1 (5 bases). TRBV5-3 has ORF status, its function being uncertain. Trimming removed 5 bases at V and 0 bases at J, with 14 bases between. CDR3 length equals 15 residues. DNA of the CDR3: TGTGCCAGAAGTCTAGGACACCGACCTAACTATGGCTACACCTTC. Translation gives CARSLGHRPNYGYTF.

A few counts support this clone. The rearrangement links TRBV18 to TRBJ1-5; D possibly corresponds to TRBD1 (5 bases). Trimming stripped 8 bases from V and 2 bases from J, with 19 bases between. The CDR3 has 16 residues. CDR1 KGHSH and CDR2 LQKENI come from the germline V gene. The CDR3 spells CASHGGGTGGNQPQHF. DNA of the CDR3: TGTGCCAGCCACGGTGGGGGGACGGGAGGCAATCAGCCCCAGCATTTT.

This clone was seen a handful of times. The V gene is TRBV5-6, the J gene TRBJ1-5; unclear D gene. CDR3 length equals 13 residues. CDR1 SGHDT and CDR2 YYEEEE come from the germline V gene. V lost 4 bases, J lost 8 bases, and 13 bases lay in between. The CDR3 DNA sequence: TGTGCCAGCAGCCAAGCCCTCGGGGAGCCCCAGCATTTT. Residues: CASSQALGEPQHF.

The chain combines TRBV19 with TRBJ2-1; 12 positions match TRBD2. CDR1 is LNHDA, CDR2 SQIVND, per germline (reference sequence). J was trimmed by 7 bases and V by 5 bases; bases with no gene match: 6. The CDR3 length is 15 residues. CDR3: CASSLAGGPKNEQFF. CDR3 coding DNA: TGTGCCAGTAGTCTAGCGGGAGGGCCAAAAAATGAGCAGTTCTTC.

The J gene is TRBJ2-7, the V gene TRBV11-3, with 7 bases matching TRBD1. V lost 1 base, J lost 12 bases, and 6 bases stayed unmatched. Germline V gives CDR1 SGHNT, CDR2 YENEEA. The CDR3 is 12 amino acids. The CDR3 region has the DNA TGTGCCAGCAGCTTAGTCACAGGGGATTTGTACTTC. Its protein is CASSLVTGDLYF.

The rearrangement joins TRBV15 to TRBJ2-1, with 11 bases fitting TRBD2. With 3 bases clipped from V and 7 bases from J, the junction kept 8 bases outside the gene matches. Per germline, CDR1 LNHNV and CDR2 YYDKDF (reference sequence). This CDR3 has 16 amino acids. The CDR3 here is CATSRALAGGVNEQFF. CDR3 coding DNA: TGTGCCACCAGCAGGGCTCTAGCGGGAGGTGTAAATGAGCAGTTCTTC.

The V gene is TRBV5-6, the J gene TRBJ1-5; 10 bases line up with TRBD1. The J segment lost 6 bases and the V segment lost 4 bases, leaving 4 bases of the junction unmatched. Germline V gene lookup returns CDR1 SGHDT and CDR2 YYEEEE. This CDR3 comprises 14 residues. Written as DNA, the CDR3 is TGTGCCAGCAGCCGGACAGGGGGGAGTCAGCCCCAGCATTTT. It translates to CASSRTGGSQPQHF.

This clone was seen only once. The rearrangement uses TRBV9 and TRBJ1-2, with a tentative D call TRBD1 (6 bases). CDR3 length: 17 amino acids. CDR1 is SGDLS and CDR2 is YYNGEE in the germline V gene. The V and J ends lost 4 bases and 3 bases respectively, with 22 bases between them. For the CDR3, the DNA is TGTGCCAGCAGCCTATCGGCCGAGCCGGGACACCACTATGGCTACACCTTC. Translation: CASSLSAEPGHHYGYTF.

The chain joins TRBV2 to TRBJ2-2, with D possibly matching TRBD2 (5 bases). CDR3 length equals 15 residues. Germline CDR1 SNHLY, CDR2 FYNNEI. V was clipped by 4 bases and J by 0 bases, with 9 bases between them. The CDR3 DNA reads TGTGCCAGCAGTGGTGGGAGTACGAACACCGGGGAGCTGTTTTTT. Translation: CASSGGSTNTGELFF.

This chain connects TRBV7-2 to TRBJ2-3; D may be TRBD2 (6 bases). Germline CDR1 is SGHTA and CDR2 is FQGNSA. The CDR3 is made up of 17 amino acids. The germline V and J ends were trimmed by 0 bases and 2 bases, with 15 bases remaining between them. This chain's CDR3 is CASSLAFRRGVTDTQYF. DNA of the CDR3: TGTGCCAGCAGCTTAGCGTTCAGGCGGGGTGTCACAGATACGCAGTATTTT.

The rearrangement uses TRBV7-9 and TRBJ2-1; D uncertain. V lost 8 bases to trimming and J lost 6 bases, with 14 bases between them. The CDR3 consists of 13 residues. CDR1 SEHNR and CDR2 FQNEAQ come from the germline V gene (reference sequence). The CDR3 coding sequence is TGTGCCAGCGCCAGGCGGCAGCTCAATGAGCAGTTCTTC. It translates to CASARRQLNEQFF.

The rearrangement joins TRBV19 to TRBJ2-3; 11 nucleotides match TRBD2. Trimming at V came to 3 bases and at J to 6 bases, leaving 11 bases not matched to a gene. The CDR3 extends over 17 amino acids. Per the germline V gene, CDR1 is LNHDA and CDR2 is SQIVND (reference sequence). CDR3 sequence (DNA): TGTGCCAGTAGTATGTGGACTAGCGGGTTGATCATGGATACGCAGTATTTT. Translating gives CASSMWTSGLIMDTQYF.

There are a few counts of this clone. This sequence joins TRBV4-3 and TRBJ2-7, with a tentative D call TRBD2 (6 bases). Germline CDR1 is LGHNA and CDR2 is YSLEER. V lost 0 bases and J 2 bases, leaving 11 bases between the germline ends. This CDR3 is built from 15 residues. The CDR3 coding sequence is TGCGCCAGCAGCCAAGAGAACGGAGGGACCTACGAGCAGTACTTC. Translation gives CASSQENGGTYEQYF.

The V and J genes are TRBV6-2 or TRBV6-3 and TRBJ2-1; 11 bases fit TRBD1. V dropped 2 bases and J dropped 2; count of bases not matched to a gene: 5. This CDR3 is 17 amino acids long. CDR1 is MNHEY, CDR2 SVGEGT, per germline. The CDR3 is CASSYKRGQGAYNEQFF. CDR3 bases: TGTGCCAGCAGTTACAAGAGGGGACAGGGGGCCTACAATGAGCAGTTCTTC.

The CDR3 nucleotides are TGTGCCAGCAGCTTTTGGGGGTCGGGGGGCTCCTACGAGCAGTACTTC. Its protein product is CASSFWGSGGSYEQYF. This sequence joins TRBV5-4 and TRBJ2-7, with 7 nucleotides matching TRBD2. From germline, CDR1 is SGHNT and CDR2 YYREEE (reference sequence). The CDR3 consists of 16 residues. Trimming removed 2 bases from V and 0 bases from J; junction bases left unmatched: 8. Complete variable domain (other parts from reference TRBV5-4 and TRBJ2-7): ETGVTQSPTHLIKTRGQQVTLRCSSQSGHNTVSWYQQALGQGPQFIFQYYREEENGRGNFPPRFSGLQFPNYSSELNVNALELDDSALYLCASSFWGSGGSYEQYFGPGTRLTVT.

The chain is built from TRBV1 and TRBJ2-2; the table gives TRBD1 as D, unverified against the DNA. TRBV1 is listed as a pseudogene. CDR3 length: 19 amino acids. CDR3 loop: CTSSQGSDRQRPNTGELFF. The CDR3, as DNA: TGCACCAGCAGCCAAGGGTCAGACAGACAAAGACCAAACACCGGGGAGCTGTTTTTT.